The text below deals with one T cell receptor beta chain. The antigen is undetermined. The V gene end was trimmed by 4 bases and the J gene end by 3 bases; junction bases not matched to a gene: 3. CDR1 is LGHNA, CDR2 YNFKEQ, per germline. The CDR3 spans 15 residues. The data were obtained in a study of CD8 T cells in ankylosing spondylitis. MiXCR, run by TCRdb on the 5' RACE reads, gives a single entry per CDR3 protein. The sample shows about 340,000 distinct CDR3 sequences, 8% of them seen only once. Study-level results: Disease-linked clones reportedly concentrated significantly in matched ankylosing spondylitis synovial fluid. What appeared characteristic of ankylosing spondylitis blood was a TCR beta motif of eight highly homologous variants.

The V gene is TRBV4-2, the J gene TRBJ2-2; 9 bases are a match to TRBD2. This clonotype originated in a male donor with ankylosing spondylitis. Sequences were obtained from blood, either unsorted or a sorted T cell fraction (not recorded which). As DNA, the CDR3 is TGTGCCAGCAGCCTAGCGGGAGAAGACACCGGGGAGCTGTTTTTT. It translates to CASSLAGEDTGELFF.